A selection of T cell receptor beta chains follows, all from one sample in a study of OX40 agonist ivuxolimab in advanced cancers. Sequencing used immunoSEQ multiplex PCR; TCRdb keeps in-frame clones, though not all of them. The sample has around 70,000 clones, roughly 88% seen once. The starting material was CD4+ or CD8+ T cells sorted from blood, obtained in a trial of the OX40 agonist ivuxolimab. The receptors derive from an adult with an advanced solid tumor such as melanoma, head and neck, liver or kidney cancer. Both conserved end residues are trimmed from each CDR3.

V,CDR3
TRBV7-2,ASIVQLGETQY
TRBV7-6,ASSLLGNTEAF
TRBV19,ASSIIGQGSFYEQY
TRBV4-3,ASSQLGHRSGNTIY
TRBV11-2,ASSLDLAGGELF
TRBV5-6,ASSHDRGQVNSPLH
TRBV25-1,ASSESVYGYT
TRBV10-1,ASSSGTGDEQY
TRBV5-4,ASIRQDANTEAF
TRBV6-1,ASRAGPGNTIY
TRBV5-4,ASSTWGRGTEAF
TRBV2,ASSEKQGGGYT
TRBV7-2,ASSSREGTYEQY